This T cell receptor (beta chain) comes out of a study of T cells in Graves' hyperthyroidism and ophthalmopathy. Study results and limitations: The model made its ophthalmopathy prediction, and onset followed a median about 6 months later.

Graves' hyperthyroidism was deemed stable given no ophthalmopathy progression within 18 months. This clonotype appeared a few times. The antigen is unknown. V dropped 7 bases and J dropped 5 bases, with 20 bases sitting between them. The CDR3 extends over 15 amino acids. The V gene's germline CDR1 is SGHTA and CDR2 FQGNSA. Amplified regions were TCR beta CDR3 sequences from RNA transcripts. The primer set for the first-round RT-PCR of the TCR CDR3 was HTBI. TCRdb recomputed calls from the multiplex PCR reads with MiXCR, one row per CDR3 protein. The table includes approximately 590,000 distinct CDR3 sequences, 46% detected once.

The sequencing sample was made of peripheral blood or thyroid tissue (not recorded which). The chain carries TRBV7-2 and TRBJ1-1, with a weak D call TRBD1 (6 bases). The TCR was taken from a woman aged 18 to 35 with Graves' hyperthyroidism. The CDR3 DNA sequence: TGTGCCAGCACCCGGGGGGCGGGGGGCAAGACTGAAGCTTTCTTT. This codes for CASTRGAGGKTEAFF.